The entry that follows covers one T cell receptor beta chain sequence. The antigen is undetermined. This entry is derived from a study of long-term antiretroviral therapy in people with HIV. Findings of the study overall: Collection of the blood took place between about 2003 and 2017. The ART regimens in use then may have been less effective than current ones. Clonal expansions arising prior to ART prevailed in the repertoire at every time point.

Roughly 0.85-10 million cryopreserved PBMC were held in samples before DNA extraction. Researchers ran immunoSEQ v3.0 at survey level. Sequencing used immunoSEQ multiplex PCR; TCRdb keeps in-frame clones, though not all of them. The repertoire has tens of thousands of clones, 80% to 90% of them found once; the top ten carry less than 5%. Between the trimmed V and J ends, which lost 0 bases and 8 bases, there was a span of 13 bases. Germline loops: CDR1 MNHNS, CDR2 SASEGT. The CDR3 is made up of 14 amino acids. The sequence was collected from a man younger than 30 with HIV. The starting material was unsorted PBMCs, obtained 0.8 years before starting antiretroviral therapy. This rearrangement joins TRBV6-1 to TRBJ1-2; no definite D call. CDR3 nucleotides: TGTGCCAGCAGTGAAGCGATCGACGGCGGGGGCTACACCTTC. As protein: CASSEAIDGGGYTF.